The TCR beta chain under discussion was sequenced for a study of blood T cell repertoires in COVID-19. At the level of the study: The origin of the acute and convalescent COVID-19 samples was the United States, Italy and Spain. PBMCs, B-cell-depleted T cells, or T cells were the source of the cDNA or gDNA that made up the material.

Germline values: CDR1 LNHNV, CDR2 YYDKDF (reference sequence). This CDR3 contains 18 residues. Trimming at V came to 3 bases and at J to 5 bases, leaving 14 bases not matched to a gene. In the original processing: By means of reference gene primer amplification, nucleated cell counts were estimated. Measured with immunoSEQ multiplex PCR; TCRdb has only the in-frame clones, and not every one. V and J calls plus clone size are reproduced from that table; the DNA served to infer D and trimming. Among under 250,000 clones listed, roughly 80% were seen once. The clonotype originates from an elderly woman with acute or convalescent COVID-19. The chain combines TRBV15 with TRBJ2-3; 10 bases are shared with TRBD2. The sample was peripheral blood. CDR3 sequence reads: CATSSTKTSGRPGDTQYF. CDR3 nucleotides: TGTGCCACCAGCAGCACAAAGACTAGCGGGCGCCCGGGAGATACGCAGTATTTT.